The 10 T cell receptor beta chains below come from one sample, sequenced in a study of shared clonotypes between healthy human individuals. Measured with immunoSEQ multiplex PCR; TCRdb has only the in-frame clones, and not every one. The sample includes about 820,000 clones, nearly 95% seen only once; the top ten take around 24%. Naive-designated CD8 cells lacked CD45RO, were positively enriched for CCR7, and omitted terminally differentiated effector memory CD45RA+ cells. The sequencing input was naive CD8+ T cells sorted from blood. Every receptor here comes from a man younger than 40 in good health.

The rearrangement uses TRBV27 and TRBJ2-5; 8 nucleotides align to TRBD2. Germline assignment: CDR1 MNHEY and CDR2 SMNVEV (reference sequence). Trimming cost V 10 bases and J 1 base; bases outside gene matches: 11. The CDR3 consists of 15 residues. The CDR3 DNA reads as TGTGCCAACCTACCTAAGCGGGGGCTCCAAGAGACCCAGTACTTC. Protein: CANLPKRGLQETQYF.

This clone was found a few times. The J gene is TRBJ1-1, the V gene TRBV4-1; the D is unclear. The germline V gene has CDR1 MGHRA and CDR2 YSYEKL. This CDR3 has 13 amino acids. The V end lost 2 bases, the J end lost 5 bases, and 9 bases lay between the germline ends. The CDR3 spells CASSQPVSTEAFF. The DNA for the CDR3 is TGCGCCAGCAGCCAACCGGTATCGACTGAAGCTTTCTTT.

V is TRBV21-1 and J is TRBJ2-6; the table's TRBD2 call for D was not verified on the DNA. TRBV21-1 is designated a pseudogene. The CDR3 spans 18 residues. CDR3 DNA: TGTGCCAGCAGCAAAGTTCTACCCGAGAGAGCTGGGGCCAACGTCCTGACTTTC. The encoded protein is CASSKVLPERAGANVLTF.

The chain is built from TRBV7-6 and TRBJ2-1, with 10 positions matching TRBD2. The CDR3 contains 15 residues. Germline CDR1 is SGHVS and CDR2 is FNYEAQ. Trimming removed 5 bases from V and 2 bases from J; junction bases left unmatched: 3. Here the CDR3 reads CASSPSGSPYNEQFF. DNA for the CDR3: TGTGCCAGCAGCCCTAGCGGGAGCCCCTACAATGAGCAGTTCTTC.

This clone is a singleton in its sample. This sample includes further DNA sequences coding for the same CDR3. The V gene is TRBV7-9, the J gene TRBJ1-5, with a possible D match to TRBD1 (6 bases). The V gene lost 3 bases and the J gene lost 4 bases, with 10 bases spanning the gap. The CDR3 sequence is 14 residues long. Germline V lookup: CDR1 SEHNR, CDR2 FQNEAQ (reference sequence). This CDR3 reads CASSFGQQNQPQHF. The CDR3, as DNA: TGTGCCAGCAGCTTTGGACAGCAGAATCAGCCCCAGCATTTT.

The V call is TRBV7-9, the J call TRBJ2-1; 9 bases are shared with TRBD2. The CDR3 length is 17 residues. Germline values: CDR1 SEHNR, CDR2 FQNEAQ (reference sequence). The trim removed 1 base at V and 10 bases at J, leaving 14 bases unmatched. The CDR3 loop reads CASSLVLAGPSSVEQFF. The DNA of the CDR3 is TGTGCCAGCAGCTTAGTACTAGCGGGCCCTTCAAGTGTAGAGCAGTTCTTC.

Details on this clone: This sample includes further DNA sequences coding for the same CDR3. The chain uses TRBV28 and TRBJ2-7; TRBD2 agrees at 10 bases. The CDR3 is 13 residues long. J lost 4 bases, V lost 5 bases, and 2 bases had no gene match. Germline loops: CDR1 MDHEN, CDR2 SYDVKM. The CDR3 nucleotides are TGTGCCAGCAGTCTAGCGGGAGCTTACGAGCAGTACTTC. This codes for CASSLAGAYEQYF.

This chain uses TRBV4-3 with TRBJ2-2; D gene ambiguous. The CDR3 runs to 17 residues. From germline, CDR1 is LGHNA and CDR2 YSLEER. Trimming took off 0 bases at V and 5 bases at J, with 16 bases between the two ends. The chain's CDR3 is CASSQDFLSVETGELFF. The CDR3 DNA follows: TGCGCCAGCAGCCAAGATTTTTTATCTGTTGAGACCGGGGAGCTGTTTTTT.

This clone was seen ten or more times. The chain employs TRBV7-9 and TRBJ1-1; TRBD1 matches at 8 bases. There are 16 residues in the CDR3. In germline, CDR1 is SEHNR, CDR2 FQNEAQ (reference sequence). V was clipped by 5 bases and J by 6 bases; unmatched bases: 14. In nucleotides, the CDR3 is TGTGCCAGCAGCCTGGGAGACAGGGGCGCGGGGGCTGAAGCTTTCTTT. Translation: CASSLGDRGAGAEAFF.

The chain joins TRBV2 to TRBJ2-1, with 9 bases matching TRBD1. Germline loops: CDR1 SNHLY, CDR2 FYNNEI. The V and J ends lost 10 bases and 7 bases, in that order; junction bases with no gene match: 8. This CDR3 region has 13 residues. Here the CDR3 DNA reads TGTGCCATCGCGGGACAGGGCCCGAATGAGCAGTTCTTC. This gives the protein CAIAGQGPNEQFF.